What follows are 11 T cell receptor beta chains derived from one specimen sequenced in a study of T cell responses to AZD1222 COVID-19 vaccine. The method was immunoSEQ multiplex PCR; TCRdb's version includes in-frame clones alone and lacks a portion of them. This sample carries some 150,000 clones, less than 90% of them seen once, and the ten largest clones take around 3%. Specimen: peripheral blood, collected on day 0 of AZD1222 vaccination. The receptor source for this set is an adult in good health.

CDR3 in amino acids: CASSLDTAGSGEQFF. In DNA form, the CDR3 reads TGTGCCAGCAGCCTCGACACCGCGGGATCGGGCGAGCAGTTCTTC. J is TRBJ2-1 and V is TRBV7-2; maybe TRBD2 (6 bases). Trimming removed 5 bases at V and 10 bases at J, with 21 bases between. Germline values: CDR1 SGHTA, CDR2 FQGNSA. The CDR3 covers 15 residues.

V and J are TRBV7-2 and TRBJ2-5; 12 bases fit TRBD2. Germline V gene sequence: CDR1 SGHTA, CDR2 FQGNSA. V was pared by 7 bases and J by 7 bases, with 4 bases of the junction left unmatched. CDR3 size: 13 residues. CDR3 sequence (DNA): TGTGCCAGCAAAACTAGCGGGGGGACGACCCAGTACTTC. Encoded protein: CASKTSGGTTQYF.

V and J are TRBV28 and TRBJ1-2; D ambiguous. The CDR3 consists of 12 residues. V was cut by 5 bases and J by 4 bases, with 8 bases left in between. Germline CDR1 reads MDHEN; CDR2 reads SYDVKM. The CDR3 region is CASSPGVYGYTF. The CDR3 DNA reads TGTGCCAGCAGTCCGGGTGTCTATGGCTACACCTTC.

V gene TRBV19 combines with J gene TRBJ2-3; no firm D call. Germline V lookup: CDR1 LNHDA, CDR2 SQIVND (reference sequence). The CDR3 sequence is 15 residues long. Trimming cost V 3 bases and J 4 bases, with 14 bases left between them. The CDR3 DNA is TGTGCCAGTAGTATTGGCCAGATTTACGCAGATACGCAGTATTTT. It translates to CASSIGQIYADTQYF.

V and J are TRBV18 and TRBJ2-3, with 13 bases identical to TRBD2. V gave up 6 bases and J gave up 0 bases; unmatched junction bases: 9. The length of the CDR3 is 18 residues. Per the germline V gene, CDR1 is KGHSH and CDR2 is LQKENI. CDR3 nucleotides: TGTGCCAGCTCTCTCGGACTAGCGGGGGCCCTGAGCACAGATACGCAGTATTTT. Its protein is CASSLGLAGALSTDTQYF. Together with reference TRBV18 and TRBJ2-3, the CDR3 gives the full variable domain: NAGVMQNPRHLVRRRGQEARLRCSPMKGHSHVYWYRQLPEEGLKFMVYLQKENIIDESGMPKERFSAEFPKEGPSILRIQQVVRGDSAAYFCASSLGLAGALSTDTQYFGPGTRLTVL.

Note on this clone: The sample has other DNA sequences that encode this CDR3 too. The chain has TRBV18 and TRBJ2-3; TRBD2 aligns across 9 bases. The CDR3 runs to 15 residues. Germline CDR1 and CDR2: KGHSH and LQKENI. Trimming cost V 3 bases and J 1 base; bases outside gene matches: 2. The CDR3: CASSPSSGGTDTQYF. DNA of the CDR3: TGTGCCAGCTCACCCTCTAGCGGGGGCACAGATACGCAGTATTTT.

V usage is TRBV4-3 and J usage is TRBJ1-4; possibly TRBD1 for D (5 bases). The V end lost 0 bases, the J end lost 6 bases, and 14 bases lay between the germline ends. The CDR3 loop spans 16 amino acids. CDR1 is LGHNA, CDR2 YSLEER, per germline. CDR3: CASSQDSPGRDEKLFF. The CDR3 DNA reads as TGCGCCAGCAGCCAAGATTCGCCAGGGAGGGATGAAAAACTGTTTTTT.

The DNA for the CDR3 is TGTGCCAGCAGCTTAGATGCGGCAGCTAATTCACCCCTCCACTTT. Translated: CASSLDAAANSPLHF. The chain carries TRBV11-2 and TRBJ1-6; the D is unclear. The germline V gene has CDR1 SGHAT and CDR2 FQNNGV. Trimming shortened V by 0 bases and J by 6 bases, and 9 bases separated the two germline ends. The CDR3 loop spans 15 amino acids.

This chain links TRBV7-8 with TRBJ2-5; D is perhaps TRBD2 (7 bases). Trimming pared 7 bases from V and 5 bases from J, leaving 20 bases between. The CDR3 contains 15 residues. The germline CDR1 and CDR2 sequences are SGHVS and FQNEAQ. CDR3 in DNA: TGTGCCAGCACCACAAGGGGGGGCCGATCTGAGACCCAGTACTTC. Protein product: CASTTRGGRSETQYF.

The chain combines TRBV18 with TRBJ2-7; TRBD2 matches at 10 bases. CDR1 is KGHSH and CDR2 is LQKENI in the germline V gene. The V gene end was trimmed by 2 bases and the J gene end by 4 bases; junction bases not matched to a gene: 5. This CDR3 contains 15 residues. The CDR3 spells CASSPSSGGTYEQYF. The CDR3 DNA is TGTGCCAGCTCACCATCTAGCGGGGGTACATACGAGCAGTACTTC.

The CDR3 is CASKGSGQETQYF. DNA for the CDR3: TGTGCCAGCAAGGGTAGCGGCCAAGAGACCCAGTACTTC. The chain has TRBV12-3 or TRBV12-4 and TRBJ2-5; weak D call: TRBD2 (6 bases). The CDR3 is 13 residues long. The germline V and J ends were trimmed by 7 bases and 1 base, with 10 bases remaining between them.